Described below is a single T cell receptor beta chain sequence and its context. Antigen specificity is unknown. CDR1 SEHNR and CDR2 FQNEAQ come from the germline V gene (reference sequence). CDR3 length equals 16 residues. The junction had 14 bases not matched to a gene; V was cut back by 4 bases and J by 8 bases. The data were produced by immunoSEQ multiplex PCR, yet TCRdb's version contains in-frame clones alone and is incomplete. The sample includes around 600,000 clones, nearly 98% of them seen just once. The data stem from a study of shared clonotypes between healthy human individuals. Study-wide background: Serving as donors were a couple of women and a few men, whose ages spanned 18 to 49. Study results and caveats: Several donors held 5% to 5.5% of naive CD4 clonotypes in common. Sorted-subset sequencing, rarefaction showed, was incomplete despite large depth. Memory subsets generally showed lower estimated richness than naive subsets.

Positive CCR7 selection of CD45RO-negative cells yielded the naive CD8 cells, and terminally differentiated effector memory CD45RA+ cells were excluded. Sequenced input: naive CD8+ T cells sorted from blood. The chain couples TRBV7-9 to TRBJ1-2; 9 positions match TRBD1. This clonotype was sampled from a man under 40 in good health. The CDR3 is CASSSSPGQGKEGYTF. The DNA of the CDR3 is TGTGCCAGCAGCTCGTCCCCGGGACAGGGAAAGGAAGGCTACACCTTC.